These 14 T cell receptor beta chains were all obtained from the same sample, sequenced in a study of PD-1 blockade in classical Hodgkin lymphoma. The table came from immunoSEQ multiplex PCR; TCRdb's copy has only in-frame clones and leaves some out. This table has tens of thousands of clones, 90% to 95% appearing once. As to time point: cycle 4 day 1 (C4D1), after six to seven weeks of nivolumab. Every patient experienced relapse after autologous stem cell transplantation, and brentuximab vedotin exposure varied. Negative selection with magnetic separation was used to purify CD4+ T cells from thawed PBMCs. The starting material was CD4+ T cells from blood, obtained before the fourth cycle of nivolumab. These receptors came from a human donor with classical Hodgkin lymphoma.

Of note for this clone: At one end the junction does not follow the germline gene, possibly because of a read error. Here the CDR3 reads CATSRDNGEGRAFF. The CDR3 DNA follows: TGTGCCACCAGCAGAGATAATGGGGAGGGTCGAGCGTTCTTC. V gene TRBV15 combines with J gene TRBJ2-7, with 7 bases aligning to TRBD2. This CDR3 is built from 14 residues. From germline, CDR1 is LNHNV and CDR2 YYDKDF (reference sequence).

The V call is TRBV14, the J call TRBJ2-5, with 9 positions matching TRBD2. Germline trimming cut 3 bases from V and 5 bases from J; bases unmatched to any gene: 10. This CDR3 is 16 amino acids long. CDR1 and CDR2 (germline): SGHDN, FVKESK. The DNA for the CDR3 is TGTGCCAGCAGCCATTTGGGACTAGCCGAGCGGGAGACCCAGTACTTC. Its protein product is CASSHLGLAERETQYF.

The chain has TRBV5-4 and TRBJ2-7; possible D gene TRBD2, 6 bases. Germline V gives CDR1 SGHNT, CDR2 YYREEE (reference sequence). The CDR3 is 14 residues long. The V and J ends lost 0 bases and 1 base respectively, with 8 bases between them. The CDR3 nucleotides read TGTGCCAGCAGCTTGGTTGGGACTTCCTACGAGCAGTACTTC. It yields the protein CASSLVGTSYEQYF.

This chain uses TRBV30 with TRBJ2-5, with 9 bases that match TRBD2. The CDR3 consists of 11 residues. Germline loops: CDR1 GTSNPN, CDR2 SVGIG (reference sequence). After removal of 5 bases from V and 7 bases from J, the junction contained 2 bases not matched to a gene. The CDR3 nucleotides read TGTGCCTGGGCGGGACTAGCGACCCAGTACTTC. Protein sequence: CAWAGLATQYF.

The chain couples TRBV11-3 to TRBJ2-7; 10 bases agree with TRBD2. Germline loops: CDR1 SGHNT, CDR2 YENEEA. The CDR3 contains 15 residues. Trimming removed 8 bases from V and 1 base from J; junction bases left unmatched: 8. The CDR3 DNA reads TGTGCCAGCCGTGAACCTAGCGGGAGTTCCTACGAGCAGTACTTC. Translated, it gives CASREPSGSSYEQYF. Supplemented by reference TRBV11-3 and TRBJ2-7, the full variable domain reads EAGVVQSPRYKIIEKKQPVAFWCNPISGHNTLYWYLQNLGQGPELLIRYENEEAVDDSQLPKDRFSAERLKGVDSTLKIQPAELGDSAVYLCASREPSGSSYEQYFGPGTRLTVT.

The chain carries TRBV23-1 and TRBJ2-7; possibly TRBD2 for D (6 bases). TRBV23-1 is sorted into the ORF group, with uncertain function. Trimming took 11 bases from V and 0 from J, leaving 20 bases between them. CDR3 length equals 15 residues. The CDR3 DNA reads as TGCGCCGCCTCTCAAGGCGGGACCAGCTCCTACGAGCAGTACTTC. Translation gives CAASQGGTSSYEQYF.

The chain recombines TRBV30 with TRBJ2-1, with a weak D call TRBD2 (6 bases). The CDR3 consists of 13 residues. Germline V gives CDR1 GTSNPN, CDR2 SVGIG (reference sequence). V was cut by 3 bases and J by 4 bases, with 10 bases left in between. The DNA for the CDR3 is TGTGCCTGGAGCTCCGGGACTTACAATGAGCAGTTCTTC. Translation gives CAWSSGTYNEQFF.

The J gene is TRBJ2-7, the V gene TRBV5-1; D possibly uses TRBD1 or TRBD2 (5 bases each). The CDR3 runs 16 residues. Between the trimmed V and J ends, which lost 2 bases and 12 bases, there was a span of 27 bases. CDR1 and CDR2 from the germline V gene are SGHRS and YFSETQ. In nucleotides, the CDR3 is TGCGCCAGCAGCTTATTAGCAGGGACCCACCTCTCTCCCCCGTACTTC. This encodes CASSLLAGTHLSPPYF. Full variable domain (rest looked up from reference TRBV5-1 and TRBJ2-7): KAGVTQTPRYLIKTRGQQVTLSCSPISGHRSVSWYQQTPGQGLQFLFEYFSETQRNKGNFPGRFSGRQFSNSRSEMNVSTLELGDSALYLCASSLLAGTHLSPPYFGPGTRLTVT.

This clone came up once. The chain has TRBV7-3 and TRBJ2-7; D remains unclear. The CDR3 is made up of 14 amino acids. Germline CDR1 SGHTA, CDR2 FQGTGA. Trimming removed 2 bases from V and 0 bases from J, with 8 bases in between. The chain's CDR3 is CASSLGPGSYEQYF. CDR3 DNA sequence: TGTGCCAGCAGCTTAGGACCAGGCTCCTACGAGCAGTACTTC.

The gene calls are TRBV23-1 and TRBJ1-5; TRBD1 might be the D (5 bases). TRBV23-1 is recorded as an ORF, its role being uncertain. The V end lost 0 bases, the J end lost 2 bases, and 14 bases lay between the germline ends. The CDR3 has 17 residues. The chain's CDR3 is CASSQSTGGLGNQPQHF. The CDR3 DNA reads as TGCGCCAGCAGTCAATCGACGGGGGGTTTAGGCAATCAGCCCCAGCATTTT.

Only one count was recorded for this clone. The CDR3, as DNA: TGTGCCAGCCGAGGAGAGGGACAGTACTATGGCTACACCTTC. It codes for CASRGEGQYYGYTF. This rearrangement joins TRBV6-5 to TRBJ1-2; 7 bases map to TRBD1. The CDR3 totals 14 residues. Germline lookup yields CDR1 MNHEY and CDR2 SVGAGI. V was clipped by 8 bases and J by 3 bases; unmatched bases: 9.

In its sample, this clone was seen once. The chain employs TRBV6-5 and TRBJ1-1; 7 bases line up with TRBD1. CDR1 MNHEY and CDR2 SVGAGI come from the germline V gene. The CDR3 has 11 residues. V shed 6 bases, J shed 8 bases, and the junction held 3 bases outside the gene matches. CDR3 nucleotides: TGTGCCAGCAGCCGGACAGGAGAAGCTTTCTTT. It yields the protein CASSRTGEAFF.

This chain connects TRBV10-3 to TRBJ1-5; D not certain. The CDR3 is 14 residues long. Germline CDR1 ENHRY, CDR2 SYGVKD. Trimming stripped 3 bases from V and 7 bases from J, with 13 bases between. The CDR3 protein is CAISDIGVMQPQHF. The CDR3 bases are TGTGCCATCAGTGACATCGGGGTGATGCAGCCCCAGCATTTT.

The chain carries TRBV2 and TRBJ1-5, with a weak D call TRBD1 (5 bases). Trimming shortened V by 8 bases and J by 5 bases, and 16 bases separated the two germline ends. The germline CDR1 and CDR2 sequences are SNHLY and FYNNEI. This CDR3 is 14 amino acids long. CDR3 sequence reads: CASYGGRRDQPQHF. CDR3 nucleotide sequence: TGTGCCAGCTATGGGGGGAGAAGGGATCAGCCCCAGCATTTT. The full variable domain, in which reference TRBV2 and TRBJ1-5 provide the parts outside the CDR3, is EPEVTQTPSHQVTQMGQEVILRCVPISNHLYFYWYRQILGQKVEFLVSFYNNEISEKSEIFDDQFSVERPDGSNFTLKIRSTKLEDSAMYFCASYGGRRDQPQHFGDGTRLSIL.